This entry features one T cell receptor (beta chain) sequence. The CDR3 is 11 amino acids. Trimming took off 2 bases at V and 10 bases at J, with 6 bases between the two ends. The germline V gene has CDR1 MDHEN and CDR2 SYDVKM. The data are from a study of shared clonotypes between healthy human individuals. Profiled with immunoSEQ multiplex PCR; TCRdb holds only in-frame clones, not every one. The sample contains millions of clones, roughly 94% of which appear only once. The rearrangement uses TRBV28 and TRBJ2-1, with D unresolved. Sample: naive CD4+ T cells sorted from blood. The subset: CD45RA+ positively selected. The receptor was isolated from a man in his late teens or twenties in good health. In nucleotides, the CDR3 is TGTGCCAGCAGTTTAAATCGAGAGCAGTTCTTC. It specifies CASSLNREQFF.